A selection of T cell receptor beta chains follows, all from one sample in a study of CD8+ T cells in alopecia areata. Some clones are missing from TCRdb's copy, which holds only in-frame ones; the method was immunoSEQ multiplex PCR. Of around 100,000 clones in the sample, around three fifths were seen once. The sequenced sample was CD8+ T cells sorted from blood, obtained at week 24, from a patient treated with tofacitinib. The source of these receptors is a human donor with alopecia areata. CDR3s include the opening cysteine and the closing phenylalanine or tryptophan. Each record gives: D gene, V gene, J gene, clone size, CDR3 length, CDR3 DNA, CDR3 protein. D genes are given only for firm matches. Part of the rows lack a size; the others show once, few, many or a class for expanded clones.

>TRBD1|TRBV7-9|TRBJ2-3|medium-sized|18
TGTGCCAGCAGCTCTAACCGTATCGGACAGGGGATTCTAGATACGCAGTATTTT
CASSSNRIGQGILDTQYF
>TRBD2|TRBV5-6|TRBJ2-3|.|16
TGTGCCAGCAGCTTCGCTAGCGGGGGGTACACAGATACGCAGTATTTT
CASSFASGGYTDTQYF
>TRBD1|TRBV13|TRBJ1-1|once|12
TGTGCCAGCAGCTATCAGGGACAGTTGGCTTTCTTT
CASSYQGQLAFF
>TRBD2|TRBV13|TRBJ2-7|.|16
TGTGCCAGCAGCGTACATAGCGGGGGGCTCTCCTACGAGCAGTACTTC
CASSVHSGGLSYEQYF
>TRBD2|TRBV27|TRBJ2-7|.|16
TGTGCCAGCAGTTTATTGGTAGCGGGGGGTTTCTACGAGCAGTACTTC
CASSLLVAGGFYEQYF
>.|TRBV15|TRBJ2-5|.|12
TGTGCCACCAGCAGCTTTGGAGAGACCCAGTACTTC
CATSSFGETQYF
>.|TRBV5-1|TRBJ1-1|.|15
TGCGCCAGCAGCCCGGAGACTCGTATTGACACTGAAGCTTTCTTT
CASSPETRIDTEAFF
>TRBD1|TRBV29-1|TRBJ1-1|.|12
TGCAGCGTTGCCGACAGGGGCACTGAAGCTTTCTTT
CSVADRGTEAFF
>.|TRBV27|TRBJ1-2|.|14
TGTGCCAGCACCCCCGGGGGCAGTAACTATGGCTACACCTTC
CASTPGGSNYGYTF
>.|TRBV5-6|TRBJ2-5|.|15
TGTGCCAGCAGCTTAGCTAGTCTGTACCAAGAGACCCAGTACTTC
CASSLASLYQETQYF
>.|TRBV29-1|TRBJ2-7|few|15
TGCAGCGTTGAAGAAAGGCAGCCGAGCTCCTACGAGCAGTACTTC
CSVEERQPSSYEQYF